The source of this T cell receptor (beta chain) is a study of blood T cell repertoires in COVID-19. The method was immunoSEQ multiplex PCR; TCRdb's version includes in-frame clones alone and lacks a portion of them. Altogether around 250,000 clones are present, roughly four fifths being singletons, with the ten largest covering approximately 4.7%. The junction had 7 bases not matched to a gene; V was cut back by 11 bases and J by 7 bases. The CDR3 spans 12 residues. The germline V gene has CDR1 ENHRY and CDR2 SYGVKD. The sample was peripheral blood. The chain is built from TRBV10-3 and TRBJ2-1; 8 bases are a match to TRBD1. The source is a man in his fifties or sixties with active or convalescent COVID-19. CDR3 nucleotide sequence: TGTGCCGCCGGACAGGGTTGGAATGAGCAGTTCTTC. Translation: CAAGQGWNEQFF.